This T cell receptor (beta chain) was captured by sequencing in a study of CD8+ T cells in alopecia areata. Following extraction, RNA underwent reverse transcription to cDNA, which served as the sequencing template. Libraries were prepared by immunoSEQ multiplex PCR; TCRdb keeps only in-frame clonotypes and omits some of them. Found here are 65,000 to 90,000 clones, roughly half of them singletons; the top ten hold around 5%. The CDR3 is 12 residues long. Trimming took 7 bases from V and 7 from J, leaving 11 bases between them. Per germline, CDR1 MNHNS and CDR2 SASEGT. The chain joins TRBV6-1 to TRBJ2-1; either TRBD1 or TRBD2 may supply D (6 bases each). Sequenced material: NKG2D-high CD8+ T cells sorted from blood. This clonotype was sampled from a human donor with alopecia areata. CDR3 in amino acids: CASIQGGNEQFF. The CDR3 DNA is TGTGCCAGCATTCAAGGGGGGAATGAGCAGTTCTTC.